This T cell receptor beta chain was retrieved from a study of blood T cell repertoires in COVID-19. About the study: In each case, the material was cDNA or gDNA derived from T cells, B-cell-depleted T cells, or PBMCs.

The protocol was immunoSEQ multiplex PCR, while the TCRdb copy is restricted to in-frame clones and leaves out a portion. The data contain around 86,000 clones, approximately 88% of them singletons. This clone was found once. Sequenced: peripheral blood. The TCR sequence derives from a human donor in a cohort sampled during active COVID-19.

CDR3 residues: CASSPDRGVGYTF. CDR3 coding DNA: TGTGCCAGCAGCCCGGACAGGGGTGTCGGCTACACCTTC. The V call is TRBV11-1, the J call TRBJ1-2; 9 bases line up with TRBD1. CDR3 length equals 13 residues. Germline V CDR1 and CDR2: SGHAT, FQDESV (reference sequence). Trimming at V came to 5 bases and at J to 8 bases, leaving 6 bases not matched to a gene.